This TCR beta chain was identified during a study of T cells in Graves' hyperthyroidism and ophthalmopathy. CDR1 is SGHTS, CDR2 YDEGEE, per germline. V lost 3 bases to trimming and J lost 12 bases, with 12 bases between them. The CDR3 is 12 amino acids. Amplified regions were TCR beta CDR3 sequences from RNA transcripts. A set of HTBI primers served as the primers for a first-round RT-PCR of the TCR CDR3. TCRdb redid the calling of the multiplex PCR reads with MiXCR, one entry per CDR3 protein. The sample consists of some 580,000 distinct CDR3 sequences, about a sixth of them appearing once. Only a few counts were recorded for this clonotype. Its antigen is unidentified. Broader study findings: Within blood appeared most thyroid clonotypes that had expanded above 0.001.

Ophthalmopathy patients had moderate-to-severe active disease, CAS ≥3, NOSPECS ≥4, and disease duration under 3 months. Exclusion of patients followed from uncontrolled infection, other autoimmune disease, pregnancy or lactation. This sequence joins TRBV5-8 and TRBJ2-2, with D hard to call. Sequencing input: blood. The clonotype comes from a woman in her thirties or forties with Graves' ophthalmopathy. As DNA, the CDR3 is TGTGCCAGCAGCTCAGACTCCTACAAGCTGTTTTTT. Amino acids: CASSSDSYKLFF.